This T cell receptor (beta chain) was sequenced in a study of T cell responses to AZD1222 COVID-19 vaccine. Background on the study: Second-dose recipients at about 4 or about 12 weeks were treated as one pooled group. Points from the study as a whole: Females outnumbered males among donors, who were mostly white British; clonal diversity was possibly underestimated.

About this clone: The antigen remains unidentified.

Method: immunoSEQ multiplex PCR; TCRdb's copy keeps in-frame clones and lacks some. The data contain 130,000 or so clones, about nine tenths of them singletons. The sequencing here drew on peripheral blood, taken on day 0 of AZD1222 vaccination. This TCR came from an adult in good health.

The CDR3 here is CASSPTRSQGALDEQYF. The DNA for the CDR3 is TGTGCCAGCAGTCCAACTCGATCTCAGGGCGCCCTCGACGAGCAGTACTTC. This chain connects TRBV6-6 to TRBJ2-7; maybe TRBD1 (5 bases). Germline loops: CDR1 MNHNY, CDR2 SVGAGI (reference sequence). The CDR3 spans 17 residues. Trimming removed 5 bases at V and 5 bases at J, with 25 bases between.